This T cell receptor beta chain is from a study of T cells in women clearing cervical HPV infection. About the study: HLA type stays a possible confounder, typing being limited.

Germline trimming cut 3 bases from V and 5 bases from J; bases unmatched to any gene: 10. Per the germline V gene, CDR1 is DFQATT and CDR2 is SNEGSKA (reference sequence). This CDR3 spans 14 amino acids. immunoSEQ multiplex PCR used an average of roughly 1,300 ng genomic DNA. Clones were sequenced by immunoSEQ multiplex PCR, and TCRdb holds only the in-frame ones, with some missing. The data include tens of thousands of clones; the top ten clones carry under 8.5%. Notes on this clone: The read terminates 3 residues before the CDR3 end, so the remaining end is supplied by the germline J gene.

The sequence derives from a woman between 18 and 70 years old with a cervical HPV16 infection that either progressed to CIN3+ or cleared (not recorded which). The gene calls are TRBV20-1 and TRBJ2-7, with TRBD1 matching over 7 bases. Material for sequencing was blood buffy coat. The CDR3 sequence: CSARRTGVSDEQYF. Partial CDR3 DNA: TGCAGTGCTAGGAGGACAGGTGTGTCAGACGAG.